This is a list of T cell receptor beta chains from one sample in a study of blood T cell repertoires in COVID-19. Some clones are missing from TCRdb's copy, which holds only in-frame ones; the method was immunoSEQ multiplex PCR. The sample holds about 220,000 clones, around four fifths seen once. Sequencing was done on a sample of peripheral blood. All receptors derive from a man aged 25-40 years with active or convalescent COVID-19. CDR3s include the opening cysteine and the closing phenylalanine or tryptophan. D genes are given only for firm matches. Part of the rows lack a size; the others show once, few, many or a class for expanded clones.

D gene	clone size	V gene	J gene	CDR3 DNA	CDR3 protein
NA	NA	TRBV7-2	TRBJ1-2	TGTGCCAGCAGCTTAGCCCCAGGGGAGGGTGGCTACACCTTC	CASSLAPGEGGYTF
NA	NA	TRBV18	TRBJ2-2	TGTGCCAGCTACAGGGCAGACACCGGGGAGCTGTTTTTT	CASYRADTGELFF
TRBD1	NA	TRBV4-2	TRBJ1-5	TGTGCCAGCAGCCGTGTAGGTACAGGGGTGGATCAGCCCCAGCATTTT	CASSRVGTGVDQPQHF
NA	NA	TRBV14	TRBJ1-2	TGTGCCAGCAGCGAACAGCCTAACTATGGCTACACCTTC	CASSEQPNYGYTF
NA	NA	TRBV18	TRBJ2-2	TGTGCCAGCTCCGCACCAGGGGGGCCAAACACCGGGGAGCTGTTTTTT	CASSAPGGPNTGELFF
TRBD1	few	TRBV5-6	TRBJ2-5	TGTGCCAGCAGCACAGGGGTTAAAGAGACCCAGTACTTC	CASSTGVKETQYF
NA	NA	TRBV28	TRBJ1-2	TGTGCCAGCACCCCTGGGGGCAAAATCTATGGCTACACCTTC	CASTPGGKIYGYTF
TRBD2	NA	TRBV5-1	TRBJ2-1	TGCGCCAGCAGCTTGCGTGGGACTAGCGGGAGTGGGGCGGTACACAATGAGCAGTTCTTC	CASSLRGTSGSGAVHNEQFF
NA	NA	TRBV4-1	TRBJ2-5	TGCGCCAGCAGCCCCCTAGGGAGGTCGAAGGAGACCCAGTACTTC	CASSPLGRSKETQYF
NA	once	TRBV4-3	TRBJ1-3	TGCGCCAGCAGCCGAACCAGGGGAAGGATCTCTGGAAACACCATATATTTT	CASSRTRGRISGNTIYF
NA	NA	TRBV19	TRBJ1-5	TGTGCCAGTAGTACCGGACAGAGAAATCAGCCCCAGCATTTT	CASSTGQRNQPQHF
TRBD1	NA	TRBV5-4	TRBJ2-6	TGTGCCAGCAGCTTGGCCGGGACAGGAGGGTTTGGGGCCAACGTCCTGACTTTC	CASSLAGTGGFGANVLTF
TRBD2	NA	TRBV7-7	TRBJ2-3	TGTGCTAGCAGCGATTCACCTAGCGGGAGTCAGTTAGATACGCAGTATTTT	CASSDSPSGSQLDTQYF